This T cell receptor (beta chain) derives from a study of blood T cell repertoires in COVID-19. Study at large: Acute and convalescent COVID-19 specimens originated in the United States, Italy and Spain. Nucleic acid was either cDNA or gDNA, and it came from T cells, B-cell-depleted T cells, or PBMCs.

The V and J ends lost 3 bases and 5 bases, in that order; junction bases with no gene match: 3. In germline, CDR1 is KGHDR, CDR2 SFDVKD. The CDR3 runs to 15 residues. Original handling: Researchers report that nucleated cell counts were estimated from reference gene primer amplification. TCRdb's copy holds only in-frame clones and misses some; the assay was immunoSEQ multiplex PCR. D and trimming were read from the DNA, whereas the V and J calls and clone size are those reported in that table. The sample shows tens of thousands of clones, more than 65% of them seen only once. The sequencing input was peripheral blood. This clonotype was obtained from an elderly man with acute or convalescent COVID-19. This chain uses TRBV24-1 with TRBJ1-5; 10 nucleotides align to TRBD1. CDR3 in DNA: TGTGCCACCAGTGATCCTGGGACAGGGGATCAGCCCCAGCATTTT. Encoded protein: CATSDPGTGDQPQHF.